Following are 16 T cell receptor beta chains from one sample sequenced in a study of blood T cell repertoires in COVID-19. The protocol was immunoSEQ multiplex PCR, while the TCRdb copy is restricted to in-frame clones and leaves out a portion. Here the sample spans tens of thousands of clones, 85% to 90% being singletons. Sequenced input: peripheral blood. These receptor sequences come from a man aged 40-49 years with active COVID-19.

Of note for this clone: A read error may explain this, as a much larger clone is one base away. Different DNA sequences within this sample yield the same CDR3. CDR3 region: CASSLAAGGTEAFF. CDR3 nucleotide sequence: TGCGCCAGCAGCTTGGCCGCAGGGGGCACTGAAGCTTTCTTT. This rearrangement joins TRBV5-1 to TRBJ1-1, with TRBD1 matching over 7 bases. The V segment lost 0 bases and the J segment 4 bases; nucleotides outside the gene matches: 3. The CDR3 length is 14 residues. Per germline, CDR1 SGHRS and CDR2 YFSETQ.

For the CDR3, the DNA is TGTGCCAGCAGCCCCACTCGGGGGGCGCGCACTGAAGCTTTCTTT. Protein sequence: CASSPTRGARTEAFF. J is TRBJ1-1 and V is TRBV28; D perhaps matches TRBD1 (6 bases). Germline V gene data show CDR1 as MDHEN and CDR2 as SYDVKM. V was cut by 6 bases and J by 4 bases, with 18 bases left in between. The CDR3 loop spans 15 amino acids.

The CDR3 region has the DNA TGTGCCAGCAGACCCGGGGGGGGCTCTGGGAGTGGCTACACCTTC. It specifies CASRPGGGSGSGYTF. The chain carries TRBV3-1 (or the pseudogene TRBV3-2) and TRBJ1-2; D is possibly TRBD1 (6 bases). Looked up from germline, CDR1 is LGHDT and CDR2 is YNNKEL (reference sequence). CDR3 length: 15 amino acids. V dropped 6 bases and J dropped 7 bases, with 21 bases sitting between them.

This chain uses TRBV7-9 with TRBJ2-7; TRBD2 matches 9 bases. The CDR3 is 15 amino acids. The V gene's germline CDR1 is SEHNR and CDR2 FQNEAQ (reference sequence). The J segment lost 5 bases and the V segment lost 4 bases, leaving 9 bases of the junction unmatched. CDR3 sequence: CASSSTGLASNEQYF. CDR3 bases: TGTGCCAGCAGCTCTACGGGACTAGCTTCTAACGAGCAGTACTTC.

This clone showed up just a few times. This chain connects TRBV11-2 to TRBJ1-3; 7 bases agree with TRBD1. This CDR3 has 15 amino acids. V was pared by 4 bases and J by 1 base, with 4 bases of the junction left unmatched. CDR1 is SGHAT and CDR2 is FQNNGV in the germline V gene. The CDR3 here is CASSSSRGSGNTIYF. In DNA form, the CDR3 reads TGTGCCAGCAGCTCCAGCAGGGGGTCTGGAAACACCATATATTTT.

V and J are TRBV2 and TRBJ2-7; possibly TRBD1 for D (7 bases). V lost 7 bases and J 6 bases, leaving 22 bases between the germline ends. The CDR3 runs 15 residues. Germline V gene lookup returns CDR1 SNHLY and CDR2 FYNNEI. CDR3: CASTVLRGDKGEQYF. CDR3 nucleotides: TGTGCCAGCACCGTACTCAGGGGGGACAAAGGCGAGCAGTACTTC.

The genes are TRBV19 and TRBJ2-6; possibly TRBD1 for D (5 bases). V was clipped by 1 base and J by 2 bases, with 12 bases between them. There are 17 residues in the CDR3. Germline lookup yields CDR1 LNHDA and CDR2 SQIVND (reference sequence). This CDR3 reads CASSIALDSAGANVLTF. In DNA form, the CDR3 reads TGTGCCAGTAGTATAGCCCTAGACAGTGCTGGGGCCAACGTCCTGACTTTC. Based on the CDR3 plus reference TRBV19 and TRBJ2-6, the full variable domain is DGGITQSPKYLFRKEGQNVTLSCEQNLNHDAMYWYRQDPGQGLRLIYYSQIVNDFQKGDIAEGYSVSREKKESFPLTVTSAQKNPTAFYLCASSIALDSAGANVLTFGAGSRLTVL.

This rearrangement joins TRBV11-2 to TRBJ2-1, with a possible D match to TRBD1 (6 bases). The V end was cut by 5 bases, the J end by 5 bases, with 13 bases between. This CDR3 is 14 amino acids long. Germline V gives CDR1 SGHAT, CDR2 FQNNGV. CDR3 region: CASSPSTGDNEQFF. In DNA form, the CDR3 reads TGTGCCAGCAGCCCATCGACAGGAGACAATGAGCAGTTCTTC.

Written as DNA, the CDR3 is TGTGCCAGCAGTTGGGAGCGTAATGAGCAGTTCTTC. It is translated as CASSWERNEQFF. This sequence joins TRBV6-5 and TRBJ2-1; TRBD2 is a possible D gene (5 bases). The CDR3 length is 12 residues. CDR1 MNHEY and CDR2 SVGAGI come from the germline V gene. The ends were cut back, 4 bases at V and 7 bases at J, with 8 bases in the middle.

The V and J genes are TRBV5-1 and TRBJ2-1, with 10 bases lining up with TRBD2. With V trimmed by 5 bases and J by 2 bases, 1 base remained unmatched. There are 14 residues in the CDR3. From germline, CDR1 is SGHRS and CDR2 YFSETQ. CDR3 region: CASSTSGTYNEQFF. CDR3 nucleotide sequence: TGCGCCAGCAGTACTAGCGGGACCTACAATGAGCAGTTCTTC.

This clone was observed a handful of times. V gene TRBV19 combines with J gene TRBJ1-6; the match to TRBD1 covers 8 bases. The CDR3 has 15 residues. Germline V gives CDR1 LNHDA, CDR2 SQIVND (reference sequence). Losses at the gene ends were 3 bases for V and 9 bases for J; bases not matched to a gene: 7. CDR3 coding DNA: TGTGCCAGTAGTATGGCCGGACAGGGACTTTCACCCCTCCACTTT. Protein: CASSMAGQGLSPLHF. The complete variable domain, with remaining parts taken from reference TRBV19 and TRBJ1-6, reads DGGITQSPKYLFRKEGQNVTLSCEQNLNHDAMYWYRQDPGQGLRLIYYSQIVNDFQKGDIAEGYSVSREKKESFPLTVTSAQKNPTAFYLCASSMAGQGLSPLHFGNGTRLTVT.

CDR3: CASRVTGLGVYGYTF. CDR3 coding DNA: TGTGCCAGCAGGGTGACAGGGCTAGGGGTCTATGGCTACACCTTC. The genes are TRBV2 and TRBJ1-2, with 7 bases aligning to TRBD1. Per germline, CDR1 SNHLY and CDR2 FYNNEI. Germline trimming cut 6 bases from V and 4 bases from J; bases unmatched to any gene: 11. The CDR3 runs 15 residues. Drawing the rest from reference TRBV2 and TRBJ1-2, the complete variable domain is EPEVTQTPSHQVTQMGQEVILRCVPISNHLYFYWYRQILGQKVEFLVSFYNNEISEKSEIFDDQFSVERPDGSNFTLKIRSTKLEDSAMYFCASRVTGLGVYGYTFGSGTRLTVV.

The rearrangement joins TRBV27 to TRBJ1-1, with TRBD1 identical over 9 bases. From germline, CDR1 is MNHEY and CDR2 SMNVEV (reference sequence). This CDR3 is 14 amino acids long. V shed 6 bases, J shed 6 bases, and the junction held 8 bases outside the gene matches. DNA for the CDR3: TGTGCCAGCAGGCTGGGACAGGGTGTGCCTGAAGCTTTCTTT. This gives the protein CASRLGQGVPEAFF.

The CDR3 bases are TGTGCCAGCAGCCAAGAAGCAGGCGCAGATGAAGCTTTCTTT. It is translated as CASSQEAGADEAFF. The chain links TRBV14 to TRBJ1-1; D remains ambiguous. Trimming removed 0 bases at V and 7 bases at J, with 12 bases between. From germline, CDR1 is SGHDN and CDR2 FVKESK. The CDR3 runs 14 residues. Together with reference TRBV14 and TRBJ1-1, the CDR3 gives the full variable domain: EAGVTQFPSHSVIEKGQTVTLRCDPISGHDNLYWYRRVMGKEIKFLLHFVKESKQDESGMPNNRFLAERTGGTYSTLKVQPAELEDSGVYFCASSQEAGADEAFFGQGTRLTVV.

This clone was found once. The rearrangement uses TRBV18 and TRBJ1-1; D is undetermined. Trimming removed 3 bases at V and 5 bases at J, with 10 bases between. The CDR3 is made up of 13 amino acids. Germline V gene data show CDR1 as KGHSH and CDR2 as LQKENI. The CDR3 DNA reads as TGTGCCAGCTCACCGAATCCGCAGACTGAAGCTTTCTTT. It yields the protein CASSPNPQTEAFF. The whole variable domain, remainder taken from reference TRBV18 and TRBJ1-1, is NAGVMQNPRHLVRRRGQEARLRCSPMKGHSHVYWYRQLPEEGLKFMVYLQKENIIDESGMPKERFSAEFPKEGPSILRIQQVVRGDSAAYFCASSPNPQTEAFFGQGTRLTVV.

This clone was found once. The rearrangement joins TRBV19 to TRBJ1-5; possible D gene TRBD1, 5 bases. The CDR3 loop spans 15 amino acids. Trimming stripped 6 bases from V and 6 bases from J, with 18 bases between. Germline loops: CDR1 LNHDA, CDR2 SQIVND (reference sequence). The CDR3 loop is CASRPPFQGSQPQHF. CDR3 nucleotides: TGTGCCAGTAGGCCCCCTTTCCAGGGTAGTCAGCCCCAGCATTTT.